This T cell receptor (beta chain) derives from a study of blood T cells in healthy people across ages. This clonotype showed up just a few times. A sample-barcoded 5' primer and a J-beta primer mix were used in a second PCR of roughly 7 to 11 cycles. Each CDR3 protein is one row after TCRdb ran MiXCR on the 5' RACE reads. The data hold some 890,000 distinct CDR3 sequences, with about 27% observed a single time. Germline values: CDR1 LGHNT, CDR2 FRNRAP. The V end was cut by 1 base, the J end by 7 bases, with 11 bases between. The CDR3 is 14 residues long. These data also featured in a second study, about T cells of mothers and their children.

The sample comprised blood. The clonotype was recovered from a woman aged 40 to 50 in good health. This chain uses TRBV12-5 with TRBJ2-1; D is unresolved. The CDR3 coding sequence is TGTGCTAGTGGTTTGGGGCCACAAAGGAATGAGCAGTTCTTC. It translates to CASGLGPQRNEQFF.